One sample yielded the 27 T cell receptor beta chains listed below, sequenced in a study of blood T cell repertoires in COVID-19. Clones were sequenced by immunoSEQ multiplex PCR, and TCRdb holds only the in-frame ones, with some missing. The sample includes 200,000 to 250,000 clones, 81% of them seen just once. Material: PBMCs or T cells enriched from blood (not recorded which). The source of these receptors is a woman between 50 and 59 years old with acute COVID-19.

CDR3 region: CASSEQGAENTQYF. The CDR3 nucleotides read TGTGCCAGCAGTGAACAGGGGGCAGAAAATACGCAGTATTTT. The V and J genes are TRBV2 and TRBJ2-3; 8 nucleotides agree with TRBD1. Looked up from germline, CDR1 is SNHLY and CDR2 is FYNNEI. The CDR3 spans 14 residues. The J segment lost 7 bases and the V segment lost 2 bases, leaving 5 bases of the junction unmatched.

The chain has TRBV5-1 and TRBJ1-1; 9 bases are shared with TRBD1. The germline CDR1 and CDR2 sequences are SGHRS and YFSETQ. The CDR3 contains 14 residues. The J segment lost 1 base and the V segment lost 4 bases, leaving 2 bases of the junction unmatched. The CDR3 spells CASSGGQGNTEAFF. In DNA form, the CDR3 reads TGCGCCAGCAGCGGGGGACAGGGGAACACTGAAGCTTTCTTT.

The V call is TRBV30, the J call TRBJ2-2; D uncertain. CDR1 and CDR2 (germline): GTSNPN, SVGIG (reference sequence). CDR3 length: 14 amino acids. V shed 1 base and J shed 1 base, with 7 bases lying between them. CDR3 sequence: CAWSGLGNTGELFF. CDR3 DNA: TGTGCCTGGAGTGGCCTAGGGAACACCGGGGAGCTGTTTTTT.

V gene TRBV7-2 combines with J gene TRBJ1-5; no reliable D call. The germline CDR1 and CDR2 sequences are SGHTA and FQGNSA. The CDR3 extends over 19 amino acids. V shed 5 bases and J shed 0 bases, with 23 bases lying between them. DNA of the CDR3: TGTGCCAGCAGCGCTAGCGCCGTGGGCAGTCCGTATAGCAATCAGCCCCAGCATTTT. Protein: CASSASAVGSPYSNQPQHF.

This clone appeared a few times. This CDR3 is CASSLQQGDVNEQFF. The CDR3 nucleotides are TGTGCCAGCAGCTTGCAACAGGGGGATGTCAATGAGCAGTTCTTC. The chain has TRBV5-6 and TRBJ2-1; 8 bases align to TRBD1. Trimming cost V 1 base and J 6 bases; bases outside gene matches: 6. This CDR3 spans 15 amino acids. Germline V gene data show CDR1 as SGHDT and CDR2 as YYEEEE.

CDR3 in DNA: TGTGCCAGCAGCTTAGATCCGGGACTAGCGGGAGGGGAGCAGTTCTTC. It translates to CASSLDPGLAGGEQFF. This chain connects TRBV7-2 to TRBJ2-1, with 16 bases aligning to TRBD2. Germline loops: CDR1 SGHTA, CDR2 FQGNSA. Trimming removed 1 base from V and 10 bases from J; junction bases left unmatched: 4. The CDR3 totals 16 residues.

V gene TRBV12-3 or TRBV12-4 combines with J gene TRBJ1-1; 7 bases are shared with TRBD1. CDR3 length: 13 residues. With V trimmed by 6 bases and J by 4 bases, 5 bases remained unmatched. This CDR3 reads CASRQGVGTEAFF. In DNA, the CDR3 is TGTGCCAGCAGGCAGGGGGTCGGCACTGAAGCTTTCTTT.

The sample holds a few counts of this clone. The chain is built from TRBV7-9 and TRBJ1-4; 8 bases are shared with TRBD1. V shed 5 bases, J shed 5 bases, and the junction held 4 bases outside the gene matches. CDR3 size: 14 residues. Looked up from germline, CDR1 is SEHNR and CDR2 is FQNEAQ (reference sequence). This CDR3 is CASSPRTGNEKLFF. DNA for the CDR3: TGTGCCAGCAGCCCGCGGACAGGGAATGAAAAACTGTTTTTT.

This sequence joins TRBV28 and TRBJ2-3; D uncertain. CDR3 length: 11 residues. The germline CDR1 and CDR2 sequences are MDHEN and SYDVKM. V gave up 3 bases and J gave up 8 bases, with 6 bases separating them. The CDR3: CASSLLGTQYF. In DNA, the CDR3 is TGTGCCAGCAGTTTGCTAGGTACGCAGTATTTT.

The genes are TRBV4-3 and TRBJ2-6; D unclear. The CDR3 consists of 17 residues. The V gene's germline CDR1 is LGHNA and CDR2 YSLEER. V was shortened by 0 bases and J by 0 bases, with 9 bases between the two germline ends. The CDR3 here is CASSQESISSGANVLTF. The CDR3 bases are TGCGCCAGCAGCCAAGAATCCATCAGCTCTGGGGCCAACGTCCTGACTTTC.

V is TRBV7-9 and J is TRBJ2-2, with D perhaps TRBD2 (6 bases). The length of the CDR3 is 17 residues. V was trimmed by 5 bases and J by 6 bases, leaving 22 bases between them. CDR1 SEHNR and CDR2 FQNEAQ come from the germline V gene (reference sequence). The CDR3 coding sequence is TGTGCCAGCAGCAAAAGCCTGGGAGGTAGCGTTGCCGGGGAGCTGTTTTTT. Encoded protein: CASSKSLGGSVAGELFF.

J is TRBJ1-3 and V is TRBV12-3 or TRBV12-4; D uncertain. The CDR3 runs to 12 residues. Trimming stripped 9 bases from V and 1 base from J, with 7 bases between. The CDR3 bases are TGTGCCAGTCCTCGGTCTGGAAACACCATATATTTT. The encoded protein is CASPRSGNTIYF.

This sequence joins TRBV28 and TRBJ1-3; no clear D. The CDR3 sequence is 11 residues long. V gave up 6 bases and J gave up 8 bases, with 8 bases separating them. The germline gives CDR1 MDHEN, CDR2 SYDVKM. The CDR3 coding sequence is TGTGCCAGCAGCCCCCGAGACACCATATATTTT. Residues: CASSPRDTIYF.

The gene calls are TRBV13 and TRBJ2-7, with 8 bases identical to TRBD2. The junction had 12 bases not matched to a gene; V was cut back by 3 bases and J by 2 bases. Germline V gene lookup returns CDR1 PRHDT and CDR2 FYEKMQ (reference sequence). This CDR3 spans 17 amino acids. CDR3 amino acids: CASSLGGREVRAYEQYF. DNA for the CDR3: TGTGCCAGCAGCTTGGGCGGGCGGGAGGTGCGAGCCTACGAGCAGTACTTC.

V usage is TRBV6-5 and J usage is TRBJ2-6; D is unclear. V gave up 5 bases and J gave up 4 bases, with 9 bases separating them. Looked up from germline, CDR1 is MNHEY and CDR2 is SVGAGI. This CDR3 has 14 amino acids. The CDR3 spells CASSKMAGANVLTF. The DNA of the CDR3 is TGTGCCAGCAGTAAGATGGCCGGGGCCAACGTCCTGACTTTC.

This clone came up a few times. The chain has TRBV15 and TRBJ1-3; 7 positions match TRBD1. The V gene end was trimmed by 1 base and the J gene end by 4 bases; junction bases not matched to a gene: 4. CDR1 is LNHNV, CDR2 YYDKDF, per germline (reference sequence). The CDR3 consists of 15 residues. The CDR3 nucleotides read TGTGCCACCAGCAGAGGCGACAGGGACGGAAACACCATATATTTT. Its protein is CATSRGDRDGNTIYF.

This clone was observed a handful of times. The chain uses TRBV27 and TRBJ1-1, with D maybe TRBD1 (5 bases). Germline loops: CDR1 MNHEY, CDR2 SMNVEV (reference sequence). The CDR3 length is 14 residues. V was shortened by 0 bases and J by 4 bases, with 9 bases between the two germline ends. This CDR3 reads CASSLSGVSTEAFF. The CDR3 coding sequence is TGTGCCAGCAGTTTATCAGGGGTGTCCACTGAAGCTTTCTTT.

The chain employs TRBV9 and TRBJ1-3, with 7 bases fitting TRBD1. The length of the CDR3 is 17 residues. CDR1 is SGDLS, CDR2 YYNGEE, per germline. Trimming removed 4 bases from V and 0 bases from J; junction bases left unmatched: 10. The CDR3 sequence: CASSYYRDSPSGNTIYF. The CDR3 nucleotides read TGTGCCAGCAGCTATTACCGGGACAGTCCCTCTGGAAACACCATATATTTT.

The chain uses TRBV19 and TRBJ1-2, with 7 bases identical to TRBD1. This CDR3 comprises 14 residues. From germline, CDR1 is LNHDA and CDR2 SQIVND (reference sequence). V shed 10 bases and J 1 base; nucleotides not matched to a gene: 9. CDR3 sequence: CATTQGQSNYGYTF. The CDR3 region has the DNA TGTGCCACCACGCAGGGACAGAGTAACTATGGCTACACCTTC.

This clone was seen once. Here the CDR3 reads CASSLKASSYNSPLHF. The CDR3 DNA reads as TGTGCCAGCAGTTTAAAGGCTAGCTCCTATAATTCACCCCTCCACTTT. The chain has TRBV27 and TRBJ1-6; the D is unclear. CDR1 MNHEY and CDR2 SMNVEV come from the germline V gene (reference sequence). This CDR3 spans 16 amino acids. Trimming removed 2 bases at V and 0 bases at J, with 8 bases between.

The J gene is TRBJ2-5, the V gene TRBV11-3, with a weak D call TRBD1 (6 bases). The CDR3 is 14 residues long. CDR1 and CDR2 from the germline V gene are SGHNT and YENEEA. Between the trimmed V and J ends, which lost 1 base and 5 bases, there was a span of 11 bases. The CDR3 nucleotides read TGTGCCAGCAGCTTAGCACCAGGGGACGAGACCCAGTACTTC. It translates to CASSLAPGDETQYF.

The chain is built from TRBV7-9 and TRBJ2-1, with TRBD1 identical over 7 bases. Germline-derived CDR1 and CDR2 are SEHNR and FQNEAQ (reference sequence). V trimming: 5 bases; J trimming: 6 bases; junction bases outside the gene matches: 10. CDR3 length: 15 amino acids. CDR3 nucleotides: TGTGCCAGCAGCCCCACAGGGGCCGGCCGCAATGAGCAGTTCTTC. As protein: CASSPTGAGRNEQFF.

The chain is built from TRBV18 and TRBJ2-1, with 10 bases identical to TRBD2. The J segment lost 5 bases and the V segment lost 2 bases, leaving 0 bases of the junction unmatched. Germline CDR1 and CDR2: KGHSH and LQKENI. This CDR3 comprises 14 residues. The CDR3 sequence is CASSPTSGDNEQFF. In DNA, the CDR3 is TGTGCCAGCTCACCAACTAGCGGGGACAATGAGCAGTTCTTC. The variable domain in full, completed from reference TRBV18 and TRBJ2-1, reads NAGVMQNPRHLVRRRGQEARLRCSPMKGHSHVYWYRQLPEEGLKFMVYLQKENIIDESGMPKERFSAEFPKEGPSILRIQQVVRGDSAAYFCASSPTSGDNEQFFGPGTRLTVL.

This clone was seen once. The V call is TRBV28, the J call TRBJ1-1; the match to TRBD1 covers 8 bases. The ends lost 5 bases at V and 4 bases at J; junction bases unmatched: 9. The germline V gene encodes CDR1 MDHEN and CDR2 SYDVKM. The CDR3 contains 15 residues. This chain's CDR3 is CASSPAQGASTEAFF. In DNA, the CDR3 is TGTGCCAGCAGTCCCGCGCAGGGGGCTAGCACTGAAGCTTTCTTT.

The chain is built from TRBV28 and TRBJ1-2, with 11 nucleotides matching TRBD1. The germline V gene has CDR1 MDHEN and CDR2 SYDVKM. The ends lost 10 bases at V and 2 bases at J; junction bases unmatched: 12. This CDR3 comprises 16 residues. The DNA of the CDR3 is TGTGCCATTGATACCGGACAGGGGGCAGTGAACTATGGCTACACCTTC. Its protein is CAIDTGQGAVNYGYTF.

J is TRBJ2-7 and V is TRBV6-6; TRBD1 might be the D (6 bases). CDR3 length: 12 amino acids. V lost 6 bases to trimming and J lost 6 bases, with 12 bases between them. Germline CDR1 is MNHNY and CDR2 is SVGAGI (reference sequence). The DNA of the CDR3 is TGTGCCAGCAGAACAGGGTCCAGCGAGCAGTACTTC. Residues: CASRTGSSEQYF.

This clone came up a few times. V usage is TRBV6-1 and J usage is TRBJ2-5, with 10 bases that match TRBD2. J gave up 2 bases and V 4 bases, and 7 bases lay outside the gene matches. The CDR3 is made up of 16 amino acids. The germline CDR1 and CDR2 sequences are MNHNS and SASEGT. The CDR3 DNA sequence: TGTGCCAGCAGTGCCTGGACTAGCGGAGGACAAGAGACCCAGTACTTC. Its translation: CASSAWTSGGQETQYF.